This T cell receptor beta chain was obtained from a study of PD-1 blockade in classical Hodgkin lymphoma. Study-wide results and caveats: It was reported that newly diagnosed patients had less baseline TCR diversity than healthy donors. Repertoires differed for reasons still undefined, possibly disease activity or prior therapy.

Time point meaning: newly diagnosed, previously untreated cHL patient sample. Comparator PBMCs were from newly diagnosed, untreated classical Hodgkin lymphoma. The V and J ends lost 0 bases and 5 bases respectively, with 14 bases between them. The V gene's germline CDR1 is MNHEY and CDR2 SVGAGI. The CDR3 sequence is 16 residues long. A note on this clone: Its antigen remains unidentified.

Produced via immunoSEQ multiplex PCR; TCRdb's table is partial and in-frame only. The sample has 20,000 to 25,000 clones; around 94% are singletons. The sequence was obtained from a human donor with classical Hodgkin lymphoma. The sample comprised peripheral blood mononuclear cells (PBMCs). This chain joins TRBV6-5 and TRBJ2-1; D is unresolved. Here the CDR3 DNA reads TGTGCCAGCAGTTACTCGCGGACGACCATCGACAATGAGCAGTTCTTC. Residues: CASSYSRTTIDNEQFF.